A selection of T cell receptor beta chains follows, all from one sample in a study of Ad26.COV2.S vaccination and SARS-CoV-2 variants. The repertoire was sequenced with immunoSEQ multiplex PCR; TCRdb's copy has only in-frame clones and lacks some. The data hold approximately 420,000 clones, with 70% to 90% observed a single time. The specimen comprised peripheral blood, sampled in a trial of Ad26.COV2.S vaccine versus placebo. The receptors were gathered from a person aged 18-65 years who received the Ad26.COV2.S COVID-19 vaccine or a placebo. Each CDR3 is given with its conserved first and last residue. A D gene is named only where the DNA matches it firmly. Only some rows state a clone size, as once, few, many or a class for expanded clones.

v_call	d_call	j_call	clone_size	cdr3_aa	cdr3_nt
TRBV25-1	NA	TRBJ1-1	NA	CASSPQVGRGAFF	TGTGCCAGCTCCCCCCAGGTGGGCAGGGGAGCTTTCTTT
TRBV6-5	NA	TRBJ2-7	NA	CASSYFRGAFYEQYF	TGTGCCAGCAGTTACTTCCGGGGGGCCTTTTACGAGCAGTACTTC
TRBV11-3	TRBD1	TRBJ2-7	NA	CASSPRQGAHEQYF	TGTGCCAGCAGCCCTCGACAGGGGGCCCACGAGCAGTACTTC
TRBV10-3	TRBD1	TRBJ2-5	NA	CAISDGDRSPSQETQYF	TGTGCCATCAGTGATGGGGACAGGTCCCCGTCTCAAGAGACCCAGTACTTC
TRBV9	NA	TRBJ2-2	NA	CASSVGADTGELFF	TGTGCCAGCAGCGTAGGGGCAGACACCGGGGAGCTGTTTTTT
TRBV12-3/TRBV12-4	NA	TRBJ1-2	NA	CASSFHSTYGYTF	TGTGCCAGCAGTTTCCATAGCACCTATGGCTACACCTTC
TRBV6-6	NA	TRBJ1-2	NA	CASSYEDADYGYTF	TGTGCCAGCAGTTACGAAGATGCGGACTATGGCTACACCTTC
TRBV19	NA	TRBJ1-5	NA	CASSPEAGSQPQHF	TGTGCCAGTAGTCCAGAAGCAGGGTCTCAGCCCCAGCATTTT
TRBV9	NA	TRBJ2-4	NA	CASSSQAGAAKNIQYF	TGTGCCAGCAGCTCCCAGGCGGGGGCAGCCAAAAACATTCAGTACTTC
TRBV19	NA	TRBJ2-7	NA	CASSADGVYEQYF	TGTGCCAGTAGTGCGGACGGGGTTTACGAGCAGTACTTC
TRBV15	TRBD1	TRBJ2-7	NA	CATSFEGAAREQYF	TGTGCCACCAGCTTCGAGGGGGCGGCAAGGGAGCAGTACTTC
TRBV15	NA	TRBJ1-1	NA	CATSRDRSPTKEGNTEAFF	TGTGCCACCAGCAGAGATCGAAGCCCTACGAAGGAGGGGAACACTGAAGCTTTCTTT
TRBV4-3	TRBD2	TRBJ2-1	NA	CASSLTSGGANEQFF	TGCGCCAGCAGCCTCACTAGCGGGGGGGCGAATGAGCAGTTCTTC
TRBV30	TRBD2	TRBJ2-3	once	CASELTSGITDTQYF	TGTGCCTCAGAACTGACTAGCGGGATCACAGATACGCAGTATTTT
TRBV2	NA	TRBJ2-4	NA	CASSEGWGALAKNIQYF	TGTGCCAGCAGTGAAGGGTGGGGGGCCCTAGCCAAAAACATTCAGTACTTC
TRBV3-1/TRBV3-2	NA	TRBJ2-7	NA	CASSQPGSYEQYF	TGTGCCAGCAGCCAACCGGGGAGCTACGAGCAGTACTTC
TRBV6-5	TRBD1	TRBJ2-7	NA	CASRRQGVTYYEQYF	TGTGCCAGCAGGAGACAGGGGGTAACCTACTACGAGCAGTACTTC
TRBV28	TRBD1	TRBJ1-5	NA	CASSLTGVGQPQHF	TGTGCCAGCAGCCTGACAGGGGTGGGTCAGCCCCAGCATTTT
TRBV7-9	NA	TRBJ2-2	NA	CASRPRTEGELFF	TGTGCCAGCAGGCCCAGGACCGAGGGGGAGCTGTTTTTT
TRBV7-8	NA	TRBJ1-4	NA	CASSLMGVDTNEKLFF	TGTGCCAGCAGCTTAATGGGCGTGGATACGAATGAAAAACTGTTTTTT
TRBV6-6	NA	TRBJ2-2	NA	CASSYQSGPNTGELFF	TGTGCCAGCAGTTACCAAAGCGGGCCGAACACCGGGGAGCTGTTTTTT
TRBV10-3	NA	TRBJ1-2	NA	CAISGTVTNYGYTF	TGTGCCATCAGTGGGACAGTGACGAACTATGGCTACACCTTC
TRBV28	NA	TRBJ1-5	NA	CASSFMAFSNQPQHF	TGTGCCAGCAGTTTTATGGCGTTTAGCAATCAGCCCCAGCATTTT
TRBV11-3	TRBD2	TRBJ2-2	NA	CASSPGLVTGELFF	TGTGCCAGCAGCCCCGGACTAGTCACCGGGGAGCTGTTTTTT
TRBV19	NA	TRBJ1-5	once	CASSMRGRDQPQHF	TGTGCCAGTAGTATGAGGGGGAGAGACCAGCCCCAGCATTTT
TRBV27	TRBD1	TRBJ1-1	NA	CASSSGTGKAFF	TGTGCCAGCAGTTCAGGGACAGGGAAAGCTTTCTTT
TRBV5-5	TRBD1	TRBJ1-1	NA	CASSLADRGWNTEAFF	TGTGCCAGCAGCTTGGCGGACAGGGGGTGGAACACTGAAGCTTTCTTT
TRBV7-2	TRBD1	TRBJ2-7	NA	CASSLASRYRQGFYEQYF	TGTGCCAGCAGCTTAGCCTCTCGTTACCGACAGGGATTCTACGAGCAGTACTTC
TRBV4-3	TRBD2	TRBJ2-3	NA	CASSHVRLAGTQYF	TGCGCCAGCAGCCATGTTAGACTAGCTGGTACGCAGTATTTT
TRBV11-2	NA	TRBJ1-1	few	CASSLAIRVNTEAFF	TGTGCCAGCAGCTTAGCAATCAGGGTGAACACTGAAGCTTTCTTT
TRBV19	TRBD1	TRBJ1-1	NA	CASAQGAEAFF	TGTGCCAGCGCCCAGGGGGCTGAAGCTTTCTTT
TRBV5-1	NA	TRBJ2-5	NA	CASSLRGTTDQYF	TGCGCCAGCAGCCTACGCGGGACCACTGACCAGTACTTC
TRBV12-3/TRBV12-4	NA	TRBJ2-5	NA	CASSSWTEETQYF	TGTGCCAGCAGCAGCTGGACAGAAGAGACCCAGTACTTC
TRBV18	NA	TRBJ2-2	NA	CASSGTALDGMTDTGELFF	TGTGCCAGCTCAGGGACGGCTCTCGATGGCATGACCGACACCGGGGAGCTGTTTTTT
TRBV28	NA	TRBJ2-3	NA	CASSSHPGTSYPTDTQYF	TGTGCCAGCAGTTCTCATCCCGGGACCTCTTACCCCACAGATACGCAGTATTTT
TRBV2	NA	TRBJ2-7	few	CASDSLRGGRRDEQYF	TGTGCCAGCGACTCGCTGAGGGGCGGGCGTAGGGACGAGCAGTACTTC
TRBV7-2	TRBD1	TRBJ2-1	NA	CASRQGLNNEQFF	TGTGCCAGTAGACAGGGGCTAAACAATGAGCAGTTCTTC
TRBV2	TRBD1	TRBJ1-3	NA	CASSVAGTGGGTIYF	TGTGCCAGCAGTGTGGCCGGGACAGGGGGGGGCACCATATATTTT
TRBV7-9	TRBD1	TRBJ1-2	NA	CASTMRAGQGNYGYTF	TGTGCCAGCACCATGCGGGCGGGACAGGGGAACTATGGCTACACCTTC
TRBV12-3/TRBV12-4	NA	TRBJ2-2	NA	CASNQQGTRELFF	TGTGCCAGCAACCAACAGGGTACCCGGGAGCTGTTTTTT